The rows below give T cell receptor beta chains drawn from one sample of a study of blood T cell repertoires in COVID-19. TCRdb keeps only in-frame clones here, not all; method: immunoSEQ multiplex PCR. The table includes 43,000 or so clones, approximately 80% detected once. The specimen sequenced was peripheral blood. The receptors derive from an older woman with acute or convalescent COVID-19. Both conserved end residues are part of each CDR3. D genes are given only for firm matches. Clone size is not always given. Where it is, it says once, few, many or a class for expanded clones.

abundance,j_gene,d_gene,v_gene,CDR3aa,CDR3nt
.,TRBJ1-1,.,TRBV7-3,CASSPLIWQGNTEAFF,TGTGCCAGCAGCCCCCTTATATGGCAGGGGAACACTGAAGCTTTCTTT
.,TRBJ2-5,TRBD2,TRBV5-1,CASSRTSGGAGETQYF,TGCGCCAGCAGCAGGACTAGCGGGGGGGCAGGAGAGACCCAGTACTTC
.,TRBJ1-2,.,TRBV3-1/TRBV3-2,CASSQISGGYTF,TGTGCCAGCAGCCAAATAAGCGGGGGCTACACCTTC
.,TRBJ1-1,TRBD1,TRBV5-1,CASSQDRAGTEAFF,TGCGCCAGCAGCCAGGACAGGGCCGGGACTGAAGCTTTCTTT
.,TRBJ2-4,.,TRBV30,CAWSLGTSKNIQYF,TGTGCCTGGAGTTTAGGGACATCCAAAAACATTCAGTACTTC
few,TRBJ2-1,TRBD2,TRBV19,CASSLPLGAGNNNEQFF,TGTGCCAGTAGTCTCCCCCTGGGAGCGGGGAATAACAATGAGCAGTTCTTC
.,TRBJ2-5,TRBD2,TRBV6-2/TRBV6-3,CASSSGGEQETQYF,TGTGCCAGCAGTTCGGGGGGAGAACAAGAGACCCAGTACTTC
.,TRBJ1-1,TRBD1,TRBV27,CASNRQGGNTEAFF,TGTGCCAGCAACCGACAGGGAGGGAACACTGAAGCTTTCTTT
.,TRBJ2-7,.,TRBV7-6,CASSASRTAYEQYF,TGTGCCAGCAGCGCATCAAGGACAGCCTACGAGCAGTACTTC
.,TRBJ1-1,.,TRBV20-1,CSATGNTEAFF,TGCAGTGCTACAGGGAACACTGAAGCTTTCTTT
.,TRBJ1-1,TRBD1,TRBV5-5,CASSIRQGDEAFF,TGTGCCAGCAGCATACGACAGGGTGATGAAGCTTTCTTT
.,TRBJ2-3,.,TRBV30,CAWSRGPGGTLFDTQYF,TGTGCCTGGAGTCGAGGGCCTGGCGGGACCCTTTTTGATACGCAGTATTTT
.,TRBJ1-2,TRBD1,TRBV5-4,CASSRDRNYGYTF,TGTGCCAGCAGCCGGGACAGGAACTATGGCTACACCTTC
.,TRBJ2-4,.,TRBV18,CASRGITKNIQYF,TGTGCCAGCAGGGGAATAACCAAAAACATTCAGTACTTC
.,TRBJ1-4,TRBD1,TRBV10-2,CASRNTGGRYPSGEKLFF,TGCGCCAGCAGAAATACAGGGGGCCGATACCCATCAGGTGAAAAACTGTTTTTT
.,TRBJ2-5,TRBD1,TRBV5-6,CASSLRTGEGETQYF,TGTGCCAGCAGCTTGCGGACAGGGGAGGGAGAGACCCAGTACTTC
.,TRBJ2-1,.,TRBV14,CASSRLAGRDNEQFF,TGTGCCAGCAGCCGCCTGGCGGGTCGGGACAATGAGCAGTTCTTC
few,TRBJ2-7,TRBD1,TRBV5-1,CASSVGTEKYF,TGCGCCAGCAGCGTAGGGACAGAGAAGTACTTC
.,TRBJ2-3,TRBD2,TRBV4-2,CASSQEGTSGGAVADTQYF,TGTGCCAGCAGCCAAGAAGGGACTAGCGGGGGGGCGGTTGCAGATACGCAGTATTTT
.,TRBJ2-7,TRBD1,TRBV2,CASTLPRDRDYEQYF,TGTGCCAGCACCCTTCCCCGGGACAGGGACTACGAGCAGTACTTC
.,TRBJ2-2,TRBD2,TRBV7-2,CASSRGEAGGPDGELFF,TGTGCCAGCAGCCGCGGCGAAGCGGGGGGTCCTGATGGGGAGCTGTTTTTT
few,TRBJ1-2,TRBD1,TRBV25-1,CASSELATGTGHYGYTF,TGTGCCAGCAGTGAATTAGCCACCGGGACAGGACACTATGGCTACACCTTC
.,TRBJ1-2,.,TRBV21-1,CASSKRPKGAPMGYTF,TGTGCCAGCAGCAAACGCCCCAAGGGGGCCCCCATGGGCTACACCTTC
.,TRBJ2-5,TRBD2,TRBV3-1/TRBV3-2,CASSRTSGGRRETQYF,TGTGCCAGCAGCCGGACTAGCGGGGGCCGACGGGAGACCCAGTACTTC
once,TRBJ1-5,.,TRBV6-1,CASSEEGSFQPQHF,TGTGCCAGCAGCGAAGAGGGGTCGTTTCAGCCCCAGCATTTT
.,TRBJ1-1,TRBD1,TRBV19,CASSIGTGSAEAFF,TGTGCCAGTAGTATAGGGACAGGGAGTGCTGAAGCTTTCTTT
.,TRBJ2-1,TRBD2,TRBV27,CASSSNGLAGGDEQFF,TGTGCCAGCAGCTCAAACGGGCTAGCGGGGGGCGATGAGCAGTTCTTC
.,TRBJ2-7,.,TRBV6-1,CASSDVSESYEQYF,TGTGCCAGCAGTGACGTCAGTGAATCCTACGAGCAGTACTTC
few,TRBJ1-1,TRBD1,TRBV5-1,CASRRQGRTEAFF,TGCGCCAGCAGAAGACAGGGCCGGACTGAAGCTTTCTTT
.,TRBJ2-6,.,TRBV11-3,CASSFRSGNSGANVLTF,TGTGCCAGCAGCTTCCGGTCCGGGAACTCTGGGGCCAACGTCCTGACTTTC
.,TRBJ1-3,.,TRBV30,CAWQGRSGNTIYF,TGTGCCTGGCAGGGGCGATCTGGAAACACCATATATTTT
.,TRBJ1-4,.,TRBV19,CASSPGSEKLFF,TGTGCCAGTAGCCCGGGGAGTGAAAAACTGTTTTTT
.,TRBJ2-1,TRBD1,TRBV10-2,CASSTPDRARNEQFF,TGCGCCAGCAGCACCCCGGACAGGGCTAGGAATGAGCAGTTCTTC
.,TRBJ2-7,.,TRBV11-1,CASSLMGQRNTMQYF,TGTGCCAGCAGCTTAATGGGGCAGAGGAATACGATGCAGTACTTC
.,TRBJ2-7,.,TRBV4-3,CASSQDVGSYEQYF,TGCGCCAGCAGCCAAGATGTCGGCTCCTACGAGCAGTACTTC
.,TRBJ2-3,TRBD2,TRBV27,CASGGDPITDTQYF,TGTGCCAGTGGGGGGGACCCTATCACAGATACGCAGTATTTT